The next 13 T cell receptor beta chains were all read from a single sample in a study of blood T cell repertoires in COVID-19. Repertoires were generated with immunoSEQ multiplex PCR, while TCRdb's copy carries only in-frame clones and drops some. The data hold approximately 260,000 clones, with about 86% observed a single time. The material sequenced was peripheral blood. These receptors all stem from a young man with active or convalescent COVID-19.

The chain couples TRBV4-3 to TRBJ2-3; D is ambiguous. CDR1 is LGHNA, CDR2 YSLEER, per germline. The CDR3 contains 15 residues. Trimming pared 0 bases from V and 5 bases from J, leaving 12 bases between. The CDR3 DNA reads as TGCGCCAGCAGCCAAGAATTGGCTTCCCAAGATACGCAGTATTTT. Protein product: CASSQELASQDTQYF.

This clone has only a few counts. The chain carries TRBV27 and TRBJ1-2, with 8 bases aligning to TRBD1. Per germline, CDR1 MNHEY and CDR2 SMNVEV (reference sequence). This CDR3 contains 11 residues. V trimming: 11 bases; J trimming: 7 bases; junction bases outside the gene matches: 6. The chain's CDR3 is CARQGSAGYTF. The CDR3 DNA reads TGTGCCCGACAGGGGAGCGCTGGCTACACCTTC.

The rearrangement joins TRBV15 to TRBJ2-1, with 8 bases lining up with TRBD2. The CDR3 loop spans 17 amino acids. Trimming took 3 bases from V and 6 from J; bases not matched to a gene: 13. Germline V gene lookup returns CDR1 LNHNV and CDR2 YYDKDF (reference sequence). Written as DNA, the CDR3 is TGTGCCACCAGCAGTTATTCCGGGGGGGCCTTTCTCAATGAGCAGTTCTTC. Translating it yields CATSSYSGGAFLNEQFF. Filled out from reference TRBV15 and TRBJ2-1, the complete variable domain reads DAMVIQNPRYQVTQFGKPVTLSCSQTLNHNVMYWYQQKSSQAPKLLFHYYDKDFNNEADTPDNFQSRRPNTSFCFLDIRSPGLGDTAMYLCATSSYSGGAFLNEQFFGPGTRLTVL.

The V gene is TRBV28, the J gene TRBJ1-3; D is perhaps TRBD1 (6 bases). This CDR3 has 15 amino acids. The V end was cut by 8 bases, the J end by 2 bases, with 16 bases between. Germline-derived CDR1 and CDR2 are MDHEN and SYDVKM. This CDR3 is CASGAAGTTGNTIYF. For the CDR3, the DNA is TGTGCCAGCGGCGCTGCCGGGACAACTGGAAACACCATATATTTT.

The chain employs TRBV7-2 and TRBJ2-3; 7 nucleotides agree with TRBD2. The germline V gene has CDR1 SGHTA and CDR2 FQGNSA. The CDR3 extends over 16 amino acids. The V segment lost 6 bases and the J segment 5 bases; nucleotides outside the gene matches: 14. The DNA of the CDR3 is TGTGCCAGCAGACCCCCCGGGCTAGCGGTCGGAGATACGCAGTATTTT. Encoded protein: CASRPPGLAVGDTQYF.

This chain joins TRBV5-6 and TRBJ2-5; D perhaps matches TRBD2 (6 bases). The germline V gene has CDR1 SGHDT and CDR2 YYEEEE. The CDR3 consists of 15 residues. Trimming removed 0 bases from V and 3 bases from J, with 12 bases in between. In DNA, the CDR3 is TGTGCCAGCAGCTTGGCCCCGGGAGAAAAAGAGACCCAGTACTTC. This encodes CASSLAPGEKETQYF.

The chain combines TRBV19 with TRBJ1-2; possible D gene TRBD1, 5 bases. V lost 9 bases to trimming and J lost 5 bases, with 16 bases between them. The germline gives CDR1 LNHDA, CDR2 SQIVND (reference sequence). CDR3 length: 13 residues. Here the CDR3 DNA reads TGTGCCAGCAGGGATCTCCCTCGTTATGGCTACACCTTC. Encoded protein: CASRDLPRYGYTF.

V and J are TRBV27 and TRBJ2-3, with D hard to call. This CDR3 contains 13 residues. Trimming pared 4 bases from V and 5 bases from J, leaving 10 bases between. Germline V gene lookup returns CDR1 MNHEY and CDR2 SMNVEV (reference sequence). The CDR3 DNA sequence: TGTGCCAGCAGTTCCTCCTTTCTAGATACGCAGTATTTT. It translates to CASSSSFLDTQYF.

This clone was picked up a small number of times. The V gene is TRBV29-1, the J gene TRBJ2-6; tentatively, D is TRBD1 (6 bases). This CDR3 region has 15 residues. V shed 6 bases and J shed 2 bases, with 14 bases lying between them. Germline loops: CDR1 SQVTM, CDR2 ANQGSEA. CDR3 coding DNA: TGCAGCGTGGAAAGCTACAGGGCTGGGGCCAACGTCCTGACTTTC. It yields the protein CSVESYRAGANVLTF.

V and J are TRBV2 and TRBJ2-5; 8 bases map to TRBD2. J gave up 2 bases and V 5 bases, and 7 bases lay outside the gene matches. CDR3 length: 15 amino acids. Germline CDR1 SNHLY, CDR2 FYNNEI. In nucleotides, the CDR3 is TGTGCCAGCAGTCCTCGGGGCGGGGGGCAAGAGACCCAGTACTTC. Translation: CASSPRGGGQETQYF.

The chain is built from TRBV6-2 or TRBV6-3 and TRBJ2-7; 7 bases fit TRBD1. The ends lost 5 bases at V and 3 bases at J; junction bases unmatched: 7. Germline CDR1 reads MNHEY; CDR2 reads SVGEGT. This CDR3 region has 14 residues. The CDR3 DNA is TGTGCCAGCAGTGACGACAGGGTCTACTACGAGCAGTACTTC. Translating it yields CASSDDRVYYEQYF.

This chain joins TRBV2 and TRBJ2-5, with D possibly matching TRBD2 (5 bases). The CDR3 is 12 residues long. Per germline, CDR1 SNHLY and CDR2 FYNNEI. Trimming pared 7 bases from V and 9 bases from J, leaving 15 bases between. The CDR3 loop reads CASTNPPGSQYF. The CDR3 DNA is TGTGCCAGCACTAATCCCCCGGGGTCCCAGTACTTC.

This chain connects TRBV9 to TRBJ2-5; 11 bases agree with TRBD2. CDR1 and CDR2 (germline): SGDLS, YYNGEE. The CDR3 is 16 residues long. With V trimmed by 0 bases and J by 3 bases, 4 bases remained unmatched. The CDR3 region has the DNA TGTGCCAGCAGCGTAGGGTCTAGCGGGGGGAAAGAGACCCAGTACTTC. Translated, it gives CASSVGSSGGKETQYF.